This is a list of T cell receptor beta chains from one sample in a study of blood T cell repertoires in COVID-19. Profiled with immunoSEQ multiplex PCR; TCRdb holds only in-frame clones, not every one. The sample consists of about 74,000 clones, around 77% of them appearing once. Sequencing used peripheral blood. The receptors stem from a man between 70 and 80 years old with active or convalescent COVID-19. Each CDR3 is given without its conserved first and last residue. Clone size is given for some rows only: seen once, a few or many times, or a class if the clone is expanded.

13,-,TRBV6-2/TRBV6-3,TRBJ2-2,ASSWGLAGTGELF
11,once,TRBV25-1,TRBJ2-5,ASSEGQKETQY
14,-,TRBV4-1,TRBJ1-1,ASSSLRRSMNTEAF
11,-,TRBV5-6,TRBJ1-2,ASTSRAGHGYT
12,-,TRBV11-2,TRBJ1-1,ASSPRTGNTEAF
11,-,TRBV6-5,TRBJ1-2,ASTPGQVTGYT
14,-,TRBV4-1,TRBJ1-3,ASSQDLATSGNTIY
12,-,TRBV27,TRBJ2-1,ASSSYSGGNEQF
13,-,TRBV11-2,TRBJ2-7,ASRPRDRKLYEQY
15,-,TRBV6-6,TRBJ2-3,ASSQFRGTSSTDTQY
10,-,TRBV6-6,TRBJ2-7,ASSTQGNEQY
11,once,TRBV7-2,TRBJ1-5,ASSTRDNQPQH
13,few,TRBV28,TRBJ1-5,ASGGGRLRGQPQH
12,-,TRBV5-4,TRBJ1-1,ASQRFKQGTEAF
16,-,TRBV11-2,TRBJ2-7,ASSSPGTFFQTDYEQY
12,-,TRBV30,TRBJ1-4,AWSQGGSNEKLF
15,-,TRBV2,TRBJ1-3,ASSEALRRGSGNTIY
12,-,TRBV28,TRBJ2-3,ASTPSGGLDTQY
10,-,TRBV10-2,TRBJ2-1,ASSPGNNEQF
11,many,TRBV10-1,TRBJ1-4,ASSESRYEKLF
16,few,TRBV19,TRBJ2-2,ASSITPRDRVSTGELF
10,-,TRBV6-5,TRBJ1-5,ASTKNDRIQH
11,-,TRBV6-6,TRBJ1-1,ATGGARGAEAF
14,few,TRBV7-9,TRBJ1-2,ASSLGGRRANYGYT
13,-,TRBV6-6,TRBJ2-7,ASSYSTSGGNKQY
14,-,TRBV4-1,TRBJ2-7,ASSQDRAGQSYEQY
11,-,TRBV11-2,TRBJ2-5,ASSTGLGETQY
11,once,TRBV5-1,TRBJ1-1,ASSWGGDGEAF
13,-,TRBV18,TRBJ1-2,ASSPTGTGNYGYT
14,-,TRBV4-1,TRBJ1-3,ASSQEGTGGGNTIY
11,-,TRBV7-9,TRBJ1-6,ASSLRQGLPLH
9,-,TRBV6-5,TRBJ1-1,AGAIDTEAF
11,once,TRBV11-2,TRBJ1-4,ASGGQGWSKLF
13,-,TRBV3-1/TRBV3-2,TRBJ2-7,ASSQVPDYRYEQY
14,-,TRBV13,TRBJ1-4,ASSPSGGTGTVELF
11,-,TRBV6-5,TRBJ2-2,ASRDTNTGELF
12,-,TRBV29-1,TRBJ2-1,SAARSGGASEQF
14,-,TRBV9,TRBJ2-3,ASAAGGSNVADTQY
11,few,TRBV5-1,TRBJ2-3,ASSSGRTNTQY
12,once,TRBV3-1/TRBV3-2,TRBJ2-7,ASSSQRGMNEQY
13,-,TRBV5-1,TRBJ1-5,ASSIHGDPNQPQH
10,-,TRBV12-1,TRBJ1-1,AAGGKSSEAF